Listed here are 27 T cell receptor beta chains from one sample, sequenced in a study of blood T cell repertoires in COVID-19. Profiled with immunoSEQ multiplex PCR; TCRdb holds only in-frame clones, not every one. The sample holds more than 200,000 clones, roughly 87% seen once. The sequenced sample was PBMCs or T cells enriched from blood (not recorded which). Source of these receptors: a man aged 30 to 39 in a cohort exposed to, infected with or recovered from COVID-19 (not recorded which).

V and J are TRBV19 and TRBJ1-5, with D hard to call. Trimming took 0 bases from V and 2 from J, leaving 8 bases between them. Germline-derived CDR1 and CDR2 are LNHDA and SQIVND (reference sequence). This CDR3 contains 15 residues. The CDR3 loop is CASSIDKRGNQPQHF. The CDR3 nucleotides are TGTGCCAGTAGTATAGACAAGAGAGGCAATCAGCCCCAGCATTTT.

The rearrangement uses TRBV6-2 or TRBV6-3 and TRBJ2-7; 7 bases match TRBD2. The CDR3 spans 15 residues. The germline V gene encodes CDR1 MNHEY and CDR2 SVGEGT. With 5 bases clipped from V and 0 bases from J, the junction kept 7 bases outside the gene matches. The CDR3 DNA reads TGTGCCAGCAGTCCATTGGGGGGGAGCTCCTACGAGCAGTACTTC. As protein: CASSPLGGSSYEQYF.

The chain employs TRBV7-3 and TRBJ2-1, with TRBD2 matching over 8 bases. Losses at the gene ends were 3 bases for V and 0 bases for J; bases not matched to a gene: 1. This CDR3 contains 15 residues. Germline lookup yields CDR1 SGHTA and CDR2 FQGTGA. The CDR3 reads CASSLTSVSYNEQFF. In DNA form, the CDR3 reads TGTGCCAGCAGCTTGACTAGCGTCTCCTACAATGAGCAGTTCTTC.

The chain is built from TRBV5-1 and TRBJ1-3; D remains ambiguous. The CDR3 is 16 residues long. CDR1 is SGHRS, CDR2 YFSETQ, per germline. The germline V and J ends were trimmed by 0 bases and 0 bases, with 10 bases remaining between them. The chain's CDR3 is CASSLDDRVSGNTIYF. The CDR3 coding sequence is TGCGCCAGCAGCTTGGATGACCGGGTCTCTGGAAACACCATATATTTT.

The chain uses TRBV20-1 and TRBJ2-1, with 8 bases fitting TRBD2. The CDR3 is 15 residues long. V was pared by 3 bases and J by 2 bases, with 6 bases of the junction left unmatched. Germline V gene lookup returns CDR1 DFQATT and CDR2 SNEGSKA (reference sequence). The CDR3 DNA is TGCAGTGCTAGTGAGGGACTAGAAACCTACAATGAGCAGTTCTTC. Its protein product is CSASEGLETYNEQFF.

The chain employs TRBV24-1 and TRBJ2-3; TRBD2 agrees at 7 bases. Per the germline V gene, CDR1 is KGHDR and CDR2 is SFDVKD. Unmatched junction bases numbered 7, after V lost 7 bases and J lost 4 bases. The CDR3 sequence is 14 residues long. DNA of the CDR3: TGTGCCACCAGGGGTGGCGGGAGTCCAGATACGCAGTATTTT. It encodes CATRGGGSPDTQYF.

J is TRBJ2-2 and V is TRBV24-1; D call uncertain. Trimming took off 0 bases at V and 8 bases at J, with 12 bases between the two ends. The CDR3 has 15 residues. Looked up from germline, CDR1 is KGHDR and CDR2 is SFDVKD. Written as DNA, the CDR3 is TGTGCCACCAGTGATTTGTGGCCAGGTGGGGGGGAGCTGTTTTTT. Its protein is CATSDLWPGGGELFF.

The chain uses TRBV28 and TRBJ2-5, with D tentatively TRBD2 (6 bases). Germline V CDR1 and CDR2: MDHEN, SYDVKM. The CDR3 has 18 residues. V was pared by 2 bases and J by 2 bases, with 21 bases between. The CDR3: CASSLLILGGGIQETQYF. In DNA, the CDR3 is TGTGCCAGCAGTTTACTCATTCTCGGAGGAGGGATACAAGAGACCCAGTACTTC.

The chain couples TRBV6-2 or TRBV6-3 to TRBJ1-1, with a weak D call TRBD1 (5 bases). Germline V gene sequence: CDR1 MNHEY, CDR2 SVGEGT. V lost 4 bases to trimming and J lost 1 base, with 7 bases between them. The CDR3 has 13 residues. Here the CDR3 DNA reads TGTGCCAGCAGTTGGCAGGGGAACACTGAAGCTTTCTTT. It is translated as CASSWQGNTEAFF.

This clone was seen only a few times. The V call is TRBV5-5, the J call TRBJ1-1, with D unclear. This CDR3 is built from 13 residues. From germline, CDR1 is SGHKS and CDR2 YYEKEE (reference sequence). V gave up 0 bases and J gave up 0 bases, with 3 bases separating them. CDR3 DNA sequence: TGTGCCAGCAGCTTGGCCTTGAACACTGAAGCTTTCTTT. Its protein is CASSLALNTEAFF.

The chain uses TRBV28 and TRBJ2-2; TRBD1 matches at 9 bases. V was pared by 5 bases and J by 4 bases, with 2 bases of the junction left unmatched. The CDR3 extends over 14 amino acids. Germline loops: CDR1 MDHEN, CDR2 SYDVKM. The CDR3 is CASSGTGFTGELFF. For the CDR3, the DNA is TGTGCCAGCAGTGGGACAGGGTTCACCGGGGAGCTGTTTTTT.

The chain joins TRBV6-5 to TRBJ1-5; 7 nucleotides align to TRBD1. The CDR3 loop spans 15 amino acids. V shed 2 bases, J shed 0 bases, and the junction held 1 base outside the gene matches. Germline values: CDR1 MNHEY, CDR2 SVGAGI. Here the CDR3 reads CASSYNRGSNQPQHF. The CDR3 coding sequence is TGTGCCAGCAGTTACAACAGGGGTAGCAATCAGCCCCAGCATTTT.

This clone appeared a single time. This rearrangement joins TRBV28 to TRBJ1-5; TRBD1 agrees at 11 bases. The ends lost 7 bases at V and 2 bases at J; junction bases unmatched: 10. CDR3 length equals 17 residues. The germline V gene has CDR1 MDHEN and CDR2 SYDVKM. This chain's CDR3 is CASISRDRGKGNQPQHF. As DNA, the CDR3 is TGTGCCAGCATATCCCGGGACAGGGGGAAGGGCAATCAGCCCCAGCATTTT.

The V gene is TRBV27, the J gene TRBJ2-7; D may be TRBD1 (5 bases). Germline V gene data show CDR1 as MNHEY and CDR2 as SMNVEV (reference sequence). The germline V and J ends were trimmed by 3 bases and 4 bases, with 10 bases remaining between them. The CDR3 consists of 13 residues. The CDR3, as DNA: TGTGCCAGCAGTTTTGGCAGGGCGTACGAGCAGTACTTC. As protein: CASSFGRAYEQYF.

The chain carries TRBV24-1 and TRBJ2-1; 8 bases map to TRBD2. Germline trimming cut 3 bases from V and 4 bases from J; bases unmatched to any gene: 7. The CDR3 is 16 residues long. In germline, CDR1 is KGHDR, CDR2 SFDVKD. The CDR3 DNA reads TGTGCCACCAGTGATGGGGGCGGGAGGTCGTACAATGAGCAGTTCTTC. Protein sequence: CATSDGGGRSYNEQFF.

The chain combines TRBV5-1 with TRBJ2-1; 10 positions match TRBD1. The germline CDR1 and CDR2 sequences are SGHRS and YFSETQ. Trimming at V came to 0 bases and at J to 2 bases, leaving 2 bases not matched to a gene. This CDR3 has 16 residues. CDR3 sequence: CASSLEGTGAYNEQFF. For the CDR3, the DNA is TGCGCCAGCAGCTTGGAGGGGACAGGGGCCTACAATGAGCAGTTCTTC.

J is TRBJ2-2 and V is TRBV7-9; D is perhaps TRBD1 (5 bases). Germline CDR1 reads SEHNR; CDR2 reads FQNEAQ (reference sequence). V gave up 5 bases and J gave up 3 bases, with 19 bases separating them. This CDR3 has 17 residues. CDR3 sequence: CASSATQPGLYTGELFF. CDR3 DNA sequence: TGTGCCAGCAGCGCCACTCAGCCAGGGCTGTACACCGGGGAGCTGTTTTTT.

In DNA form, the CDR3 reads TGTGCCAGCAGCTTAGGAAGCAGGCAAGAGACCCAGTACTTC. Its protein product is CASSLGSRQETQYF. This chain uses TRBV13 with TRBJ2-5; D call uncertain. CDR3 size: 14 residues. Germline V lookup: CDR1 PRHDT, CDR2 FYEKMQ (reference sequence). V lost 0 bases to trimming and J lost 2 bases, with 7 bases between them.

The chain has TRBV9 and TRBJ2-5; D remains ambiguous. The ends were cut back, 2 bases at V and 2 bases at J, with 4 bases in the middle. CDR3 length: 12 amino acids. Germline-derived CDR1 and CDR2 are SGDLS and YYNGEE. The CDR3 DNA reads TGTGCCAGCAGCGTCGAGCAAGAGACCCAGTACTTC. Translated: CASSVEQETQYF.

The rearrangement joins TRBV19 to TRBJ1-5; D uncertain. The V end was cut by 5 bases, the J end by 0 bases, with 11 bases between. CDR3 length equals 15 residues. CDR1 and CDR2 (germline): LNHDA, SQIVND (reference sequence). DNA for the CDR3: TGTGCCAGTAGTCAGACACGATTTAGCAATCAGCCCCAGCATTTT. Translating it yields CASSQTRFSNQPQHF.

This sequence joins TRBV5-1 and TRBJ2-2; D unclear. V gave up 4 bases and J gave up 8 bases, with 15 bases separating them. The CDR3 length is 14 residues. Germline assignment: CDR1 SGHRS and CDR2 YFSETQ. CDR3 in amino acids: CASSRNGFTGELFF. Written as DNA, the CDR3 is TGCGCCAGCAGCCGCAACGGTTTTACGGGGGAGCTGTTTTTT.

The gene calls are TRBV4-1 and TRBJ2-1; D is uncertain. Germline assignment: CDR1 MGHRA and CDR2 YSYEKL. Trimming cost V 1 base and J 8 bases, with 15 bases left between them. This CDR3 spans 15 amino acids. CDR3 in amino acids: CASSQVYLIADEQFF. The CDR3 nucleotides read TGCGCCAGCAGCCAAGTATACCTAATCGCGGATGAGCAGTTCTTC.

This clone was recorded a few times. J is TRBJ2-1 and V is TRBV4-2, with TRBD2 matching 7 bases. The V gene end was trimmed by 0 bases and the J gene end by 7 bases; junction bases not matched to a gene: 6. This CDR3 is built from 15 residues. Germline loops: CDR1 LGHNA, CDR2 YNFKEQ. The CDR3, as DNA: TGTGCCAGCAGCCAAGAGACAGCGGGACTAAATGAGCAGTTCTTC. It yields the protein CASSQETAGLNEQFF.

This rearrangement joins TRBV6-4 to TRBJ1-5; D gene unclear. In germline, CDR1 is MRHNA, CDR2 SNTAGT. CDR3 length: 13 amino acids. The V end lost 3 bases, the J end lost 7 bases, and 10 bases lay between the germline ends. CDR3 DNA: TGTGCCAGCAGTGAGGGTCCGGGACAGCCCCAGCATTTT. Amino acid sequence: CASSEGPGQPQHF.

Comment on this clone: This same CDR3 is encoded by further DNA sequences in the sample. The V call is TRBV19, the J call TRBJ2-1; no reliable D call. This CDR3 region has 12 residues. With 2 bases removed from V and 4 bases from J, the gap between germline ends came to 3 bases. Per the germline V gene, CDR1 is LNHDA and CDR2 is SQIVND (reference sequence). CDR3 in amino acids: CASSIQYNEQFF. CDR3 DNA sequence: TGTGCCAGTAGTATACAGTACAATGAGCAGTTCTTC.

This chain uses TRBV6-4 with TRBJ1-5, with D hard to call. The germline V and J ends were trimmed by 3 bases and 5 bases, with 8 bases remaining between them. The CDR3 loop spans 13 amino acids. Germline lookup yields CDR1 MRHNA and CDR2 SNTAGT. The chain's CDR3 is CASSENGYQPQHF. The CDR3 DNA reads as TGTGCCAGCAGTGAAAACGGGTATCAGCCCCAGCATTTT.

The rearrangement links TRBV27 to TRBJ1-6; no clear D gene. In germline, CDR1 is MNHEY, CDR2 SMNVEV (reference sequence). The CDR3 contains 12 residues. Trimming removed 7 bases from V and 14 bases from J, with 15 bases in between. The CDR3 sequence: CASTSGPGALHF. The DNA for the CDR3 is TGTGCCAGCACCTCGGGTCCCGGCGCCCTCCACTTT.